The source of this T cell receptor beta chain is a study of cytomegalovirus exposure and HLA in healthy donors. Whole-study context: Early release data held 85 million or so unique TCRs from HLA-typed donors. General observations from the study: One variant, a missense change in DCLRE1C, was linked in a later analysis to TCR beta V- and J-gene trimming.

The PCR employed 60 Vbeta primers together with 13 Jbeta primers. Sequencing used immunoSEQ multiplex PCR; TCRdb keeps in-frame clones, though not all of them. The sample includes about 190,000 clones. V dropped 5 bases and J dropped 5; count of bases not matched to a gene: 6. Germline assignment: CDR1 SGDLS and CDR2 YYNGEE. The length of the CDR3 is 13 residues. Regarding this clone: Its antigen is not identified.

The TCR originated in a woman in her twenties or thirties in good health and CMV-seropositive. The chain is built from TRBV9 and TRBJ1-2; 7 bases align to TRBD1. Sequenced: PBMCs. CDR3 amino acids: CASRDRDRYGYTF. CDR3 bases: TGTGCCAGCAGAGACCGGGACAGATATGGCTACACCTTC.